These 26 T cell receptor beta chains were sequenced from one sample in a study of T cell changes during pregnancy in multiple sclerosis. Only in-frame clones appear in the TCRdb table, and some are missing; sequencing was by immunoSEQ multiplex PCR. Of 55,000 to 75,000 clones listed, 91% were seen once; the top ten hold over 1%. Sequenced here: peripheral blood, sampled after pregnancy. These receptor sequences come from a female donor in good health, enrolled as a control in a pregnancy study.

CDR3 sequence (DNA): TGTGCCAGCTGTCCGACCCCGGGGTGGTACAATGAGCAGTTCTTC. Encoded protein: CASCPTPGWYNEQFF. The chain joins TRBV27 to TRBJ2-1; D is perhaps TRBD2 (5 bases). The CDR3 spans 15 residues. Germline loops: CDR1 MNHEY, CDR2 SMNVEV (reference sequence). V was clipped by 8 bases and J by 4 bases, with 18 bases between them.

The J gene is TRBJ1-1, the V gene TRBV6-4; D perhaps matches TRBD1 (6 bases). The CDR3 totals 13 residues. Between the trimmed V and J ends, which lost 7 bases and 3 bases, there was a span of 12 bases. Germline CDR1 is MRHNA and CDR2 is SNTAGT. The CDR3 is CASIDRRDTEAFF. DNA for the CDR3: TGTGCCAGCATCGACAGGCGGGACACTGAAGCTTTCTTT.

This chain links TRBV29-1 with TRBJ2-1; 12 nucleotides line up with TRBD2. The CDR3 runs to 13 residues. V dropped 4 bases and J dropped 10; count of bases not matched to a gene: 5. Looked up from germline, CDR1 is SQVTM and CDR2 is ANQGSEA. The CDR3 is CSVASGGAREQFF. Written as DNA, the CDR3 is TGCAGCGTTGCTAGCGGGGGGGCGAGGGAGCAGTTCTTC.

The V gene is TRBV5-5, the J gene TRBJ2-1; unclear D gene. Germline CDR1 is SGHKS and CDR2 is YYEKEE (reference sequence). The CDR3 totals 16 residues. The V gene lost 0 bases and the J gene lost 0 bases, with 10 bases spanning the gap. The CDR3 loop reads CASSLASAISYNEQFF. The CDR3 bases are TGTGCCAGCAGCTTGGCATCAGCGATCTCCTACAATGAGCAGTTCTTC.

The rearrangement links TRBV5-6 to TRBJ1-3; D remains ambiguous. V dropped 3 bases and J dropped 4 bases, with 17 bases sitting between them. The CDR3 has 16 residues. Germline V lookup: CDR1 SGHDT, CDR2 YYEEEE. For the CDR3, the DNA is TGTGCCAGCAGCTCCCACCAACCGGGGTTAGGAAACACCATATATTTT. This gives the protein CASSSHQPGLGNTIYF.

The CDR3 here is CASSVQGNEQFF. CDR3 coding DNA: TGTGCCAGTAGCGTACAGGGGAATGAGCAGTTCTTC. The rearrangement uses TRBV19 and TRBJ2-1, with TRBD1 matching over 7 bases. Germline values: CDR1 LNHDA, CDR2 SQIVND (reference sequence). The V and J ends lost 6 bases and 7 bases, in that order; junction bases with no gene match: 3. The length of the CDR3 is 12 residues.

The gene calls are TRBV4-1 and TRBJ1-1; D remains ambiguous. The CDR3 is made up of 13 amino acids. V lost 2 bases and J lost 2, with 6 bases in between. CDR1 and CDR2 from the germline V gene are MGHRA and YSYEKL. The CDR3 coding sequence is TGCGCCAGCAGCCAAATCACAAACACTGAAGCTTTCTTT. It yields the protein CASSQITNTEAFF.

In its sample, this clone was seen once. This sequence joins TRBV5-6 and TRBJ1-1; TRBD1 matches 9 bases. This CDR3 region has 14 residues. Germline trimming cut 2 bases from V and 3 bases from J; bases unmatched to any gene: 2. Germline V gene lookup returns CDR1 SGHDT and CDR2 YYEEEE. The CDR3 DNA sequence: TGTGCCAGCAGCTTCGACAGGGGGTACACTGAAGCTTTCTTT. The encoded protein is CASSFDRGYTEAFF.

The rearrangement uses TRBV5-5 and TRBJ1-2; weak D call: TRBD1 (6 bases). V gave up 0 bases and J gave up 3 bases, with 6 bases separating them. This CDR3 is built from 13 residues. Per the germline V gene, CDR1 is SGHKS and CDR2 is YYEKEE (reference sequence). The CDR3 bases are TGTGCCAGCAGCTTGGAGGGGGACTATGGCTACACCTTC. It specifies CASSLEGDYGYTF. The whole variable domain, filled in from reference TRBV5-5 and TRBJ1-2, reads DAGVTQSPTHLIKTRGQQVTLRCSPISGHKSVSWYQQVLGQGPQFIFQYYEKEERGRGNFPDRFSARQFPNYSSELNVNALLLGDSALYLCASSLEGDYGYTFGSGTRLTVV.

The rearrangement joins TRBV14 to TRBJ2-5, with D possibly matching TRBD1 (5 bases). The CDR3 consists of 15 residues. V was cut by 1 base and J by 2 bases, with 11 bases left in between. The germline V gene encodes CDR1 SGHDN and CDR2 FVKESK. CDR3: CASSQAGSRQETQYF. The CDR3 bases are TGTGCCAGCAGCCAAGCAGGGTCCCGACAAGAGACCCAGTACTTC.

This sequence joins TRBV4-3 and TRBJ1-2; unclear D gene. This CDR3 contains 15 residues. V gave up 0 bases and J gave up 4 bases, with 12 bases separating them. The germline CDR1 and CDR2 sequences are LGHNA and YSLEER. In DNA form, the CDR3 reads TGCGCCAGCAGCCAAGATCGAGGGTCTGGCTATGGCTACACCTTC. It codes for CASSQDRGSGYGYTF.

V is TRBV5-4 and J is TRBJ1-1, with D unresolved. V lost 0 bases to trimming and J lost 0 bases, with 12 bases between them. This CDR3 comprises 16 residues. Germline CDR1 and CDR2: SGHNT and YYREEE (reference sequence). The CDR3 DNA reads TGTGCCAGCAGCTTGGATGTCTCGAGAATGAACACTGAAGCTTTCTTT. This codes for CASSLDVSRMNTEAFF.

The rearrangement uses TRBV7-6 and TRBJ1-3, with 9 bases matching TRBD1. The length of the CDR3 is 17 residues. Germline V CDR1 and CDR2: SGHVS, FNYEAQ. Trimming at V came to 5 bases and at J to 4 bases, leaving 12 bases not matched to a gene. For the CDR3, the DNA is TGTGCCAGCAGCGCCGGTGCCAGGACAGGGGTCGGAAACACCATATATTTT. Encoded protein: CASSAGARTGVGNTIYF.

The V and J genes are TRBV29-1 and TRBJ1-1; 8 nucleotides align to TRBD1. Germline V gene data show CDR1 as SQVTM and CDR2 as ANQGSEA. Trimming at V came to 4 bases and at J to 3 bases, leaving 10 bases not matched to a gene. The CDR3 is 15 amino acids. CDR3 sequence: CSVVGRGLSDTEAFF. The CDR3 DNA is TGCAGCGTTGTCGGCAGGGGGCTTTCGGACACTGAAGCTTTCTTT. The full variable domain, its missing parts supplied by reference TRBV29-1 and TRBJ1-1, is SAVISQKPSRDICQRGTSLTIQCQVDSQVTMMFWYRQQPGQSLTLIATANQGSEATYESGFVIDKFPISRPNLTFSTLTVSNMSPEDSSIYLCSVVGRGLSDTEAFFGQGTRLTVV.

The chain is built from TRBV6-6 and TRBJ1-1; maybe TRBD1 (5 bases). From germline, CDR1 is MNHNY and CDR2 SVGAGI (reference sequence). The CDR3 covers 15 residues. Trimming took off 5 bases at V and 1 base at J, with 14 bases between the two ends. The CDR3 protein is CASSTQGLANTEAFF. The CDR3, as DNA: TGTGCCAGCAGTACCCAGGGACTGGCGAACACTGAAGCTTTCTTT.

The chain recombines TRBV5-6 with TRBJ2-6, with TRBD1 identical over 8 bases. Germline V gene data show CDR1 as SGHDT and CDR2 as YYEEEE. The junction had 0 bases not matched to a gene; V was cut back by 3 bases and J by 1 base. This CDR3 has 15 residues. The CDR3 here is CASSWTGSGANVLTF. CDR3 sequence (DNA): TGTGCCAGCAGCTGGACAGGGTCTGGGGCCAACGTCCTGACTTTC.

The CDR3 region is CASSYLDRTYEQYF. The CDR3 coding sequence is TGTGCCAGCAGTTATCTGGACAGGACCTACGAGCAGTACTTC. This chain uses TRBV6-6 with TRBJ2-7; TRBD1 matches at 7 bases. The trim removed 3 bases at V and 2 bases at J, leaving 4 bases unmatched. The CDR3 runs to 14 residues. Germline CDR1 reads MNHNY; CDR2 reads SVGAGI (reference sequence).

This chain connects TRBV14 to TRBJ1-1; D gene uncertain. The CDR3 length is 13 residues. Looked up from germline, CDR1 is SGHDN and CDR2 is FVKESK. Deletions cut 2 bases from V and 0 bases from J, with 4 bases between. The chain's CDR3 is CASSQLMNTEAFF. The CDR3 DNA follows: TGTGCCAGCAGCCAACTAATGAACACTGAAGCTTTCTTT.

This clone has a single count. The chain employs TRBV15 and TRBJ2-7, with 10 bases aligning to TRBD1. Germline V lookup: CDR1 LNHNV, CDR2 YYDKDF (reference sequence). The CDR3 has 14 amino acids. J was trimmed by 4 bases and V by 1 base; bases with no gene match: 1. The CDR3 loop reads CATSRGQGAYEQYF. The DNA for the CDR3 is TGTGCCACCAGCAGAGGACAGGGGGCGTACGAGCAGTACTTC.

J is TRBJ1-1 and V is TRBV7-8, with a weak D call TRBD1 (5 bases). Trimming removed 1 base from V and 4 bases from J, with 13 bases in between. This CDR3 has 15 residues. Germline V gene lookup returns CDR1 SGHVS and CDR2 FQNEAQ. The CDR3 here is CASSLGPGSITEAFF. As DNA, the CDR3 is TGTGCCAGCAGCTTAGGGCCAGGGTCCATCACTGAAGCTTTCTTT.

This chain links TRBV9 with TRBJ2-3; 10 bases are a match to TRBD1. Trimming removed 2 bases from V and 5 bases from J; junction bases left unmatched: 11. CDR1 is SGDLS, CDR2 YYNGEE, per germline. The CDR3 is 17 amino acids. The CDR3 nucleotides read TGTGCCAGCAGCGTCACAGCCGGGACAGGGGAGCGAGATACGCAGTATTTT. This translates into CASSVTAGTGERDTQYF.

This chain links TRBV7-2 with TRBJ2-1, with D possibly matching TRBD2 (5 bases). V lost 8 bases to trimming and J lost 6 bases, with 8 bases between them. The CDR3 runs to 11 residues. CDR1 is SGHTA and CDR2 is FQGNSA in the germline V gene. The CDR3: CASGRLNEQFF. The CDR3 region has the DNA TGTGCCAGCGGGAGACTCAATGAGCAGTTCTTC. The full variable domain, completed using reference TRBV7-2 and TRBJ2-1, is GAGVSQSPSNKVTEKGKDVELRCDPISGHTALYWYRQSLGQGLEFLIYFQGNSAPDKSGLPSDRFSAERTGGSVSTLTIQRTQQEDSAVYLCASGRLNEQFFGPGTRLTVL.

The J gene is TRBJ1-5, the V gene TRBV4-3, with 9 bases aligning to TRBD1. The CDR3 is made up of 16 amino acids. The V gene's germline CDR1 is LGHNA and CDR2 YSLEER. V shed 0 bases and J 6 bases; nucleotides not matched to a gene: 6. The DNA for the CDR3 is TGCGCCAGCAGCCAAGATGGGACAGGGATGGGTCAGCCCCAGCATTTT. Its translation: CASSQDGTGMGQPQHF.

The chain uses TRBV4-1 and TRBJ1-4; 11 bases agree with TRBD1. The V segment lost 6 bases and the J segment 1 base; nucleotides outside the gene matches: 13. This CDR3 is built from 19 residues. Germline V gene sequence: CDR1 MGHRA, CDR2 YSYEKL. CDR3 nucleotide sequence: TGCGCCAGCAGACGTACCCGGGACAGGGGGTCCGTAACTAATGAAAAACTGTTTTTT. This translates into CASRRTRDRGSVTNEKLFF.

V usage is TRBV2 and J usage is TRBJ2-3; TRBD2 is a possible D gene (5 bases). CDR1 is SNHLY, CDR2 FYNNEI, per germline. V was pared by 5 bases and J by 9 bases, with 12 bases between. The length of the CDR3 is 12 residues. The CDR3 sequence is CASSRGYRTQYF. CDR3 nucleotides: TGTGCCAGCAGTCGGGGTTATCGGACGCAGTATTTT.

The CDR3 here is CASSSLRGRDRENTEAFF. As DNA, the CDR3 is TGTGCCAGCAGCTCCCTAAGGGGCCGGGACAGGGAGAACACTGAAGCTTTCTTT. The chain employs TRBV11-2 and TRBJ1-1, with 9 bases aligning to TRBD1. The CDR3 loop spans 18 amino acids. The germline gives CDR1 SGHAT, CDR2 FQNNGV. Trimming at V came to 4 bases and at J to 1 base, leaving 13 bases not matched to a gene.